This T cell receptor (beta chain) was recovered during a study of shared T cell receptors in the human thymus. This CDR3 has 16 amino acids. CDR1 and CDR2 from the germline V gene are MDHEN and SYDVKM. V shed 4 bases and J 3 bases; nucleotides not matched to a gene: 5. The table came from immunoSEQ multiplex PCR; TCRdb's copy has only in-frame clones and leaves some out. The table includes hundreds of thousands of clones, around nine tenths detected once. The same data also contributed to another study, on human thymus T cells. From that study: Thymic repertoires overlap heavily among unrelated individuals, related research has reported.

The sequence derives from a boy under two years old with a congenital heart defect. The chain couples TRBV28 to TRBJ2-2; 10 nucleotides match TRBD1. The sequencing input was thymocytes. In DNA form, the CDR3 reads TGTGCCAGCAGTTCCAGACAGGGGGCGGACACCGGGGAGCTGTTTTTT. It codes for CASSSRQGADTGELFF.